These 28 T cell receptor beta chains came from one sample sequenced in a study of shared clonotypes between healthy human individuals. CD45RO-negative, CCR7-positively selected cells formed the naive CD8 fraction, excluding terminally differentiated effector memory CD45RA+ cells. Profiled with immunoSEQ multiplex PCR; TCRdb holds only in-frame clones, not every one. The sample lists about 2 million clones; 85% to 95% were seen once. The source material was naive CD8+ T cells sorted from blood. The receptor source for this set is a man aged 18 to 30 in good health.

The chain uses TRBV7-9 and TRBJ1-1; D is undetermined. The ends were cut back, 5 bases at V and 4 bases at J, with 14 bases in the middle. The CDR3 is 14 residues long. Germline V gene lookup returns CDR1 SEHNR and CDR2 FQNEAQ (reference sequence). The CDR3 loop is CASSPWWDGTEAFF. CDR3 DNA sequence: TGTGCCAGCAGCCCCTGGTGGGATGGCACTGAAGCTTTCTTT.

V and J are TRBV4-2 and TRBJ2-1, with D possibly being TRBD2 (5 bases). Trimming removed 3 bases at V and 8 bases at J, with 14 bases between. Germline assignment: CDR1 LGHNA and CDR2 YNFKEQ. The CDR3 length is 14 residues. The CDR3: CASSQDKLGYEQFF. The CDR3 DNA reads as TGTGCCAGCAGCCAGGATAAACTAGGCTATGAGCAGTTCTTC.

Turning to this clone: The same CDR3 arises from other DNA sequences in this sample as well. The rearrangement links TRBV7-9 to TRBJ2-1; perhaps TRBD2 as D (6 bases). CDR3 length equals 12 residues. V shed 5 bases and J shed 7 bases, with 9 bases lying between them. The germline V gene has CDR1 SEHNR and CDR2 FQNEAQ (reference sequence). CDR3 nucleotides: TGTGCCAGCAGCCCCCGGGAGAATGAGCAGTTCTTC. Translation: CASSPRENEQFF.

The gene calls are TRBV7-8 and TRBJ2-7, with D hard to call. CDR3 length equals 12 residues. Trimming took 1 base from V and 6 from J, leaving 7 bases between them. In germline, CDR1 is SGHVS, CDR2 FQNEAQ. As DNA, the CDR3 is TGTGCCAGCAGCTTAGAAGGGCGCGAGCAGTACTTC. It yields the protein CASSLEGREQYF.

The rearrangement joins TRBV4-3 to TRBJ2-5; D tentatively reads TRBD1 or TRBD2 (5 bases each). The CDR3 has 15 residues. Trimming left V 1 base short and J 1 base short, with 10 bases between. Germline assignment: CDR1 LGHNA and CDR2 YSLEER. CDR3 DNA sequence: TGCGCCAGCAGCCAAGTTTGGGACGGCCAAGAGACCCAGTACTTC. Its protein is CASSQVWDGQETQYF.

The V and J genes are TRBV30 and TRBJ1-1; D is unresolved. The length of the CDR3 is 14 residues. Germline lookup yields CDR1 GTSNPN and CDR2 SVGIG (reference sequence). Trimming removed 0 bases from V and 3 bases from J, with 11 bases in between. DNA of the CDR3: TGTGCCTGGAGTGTTTCCCAAGGCGACACTGAAGCTTTCTTT. It codes for CAWSVSQGDTEAFF. Together with reference TRBV30 and TRBJ1-1, the CDR3 gives the full variable domain: SQTIHQWPATLVQPVGSPLSLECTVEGTSNPNLYWYRQAAGRGLQLLFYSVGIGQISSEVPQNLSASRPQDRQFILSSKKLLLSDSGFYLCAWSVSQGDTEAFFGQGTRLTVV.

The chain carries TRBV6-6 and TRBJ2-3; 9 nucleotides agree with TRBD2. This CDR3 is 14 amino acids long. Per germline, CDR1 MNHNY and CDR2 SVGAGI (reference sequence). Trimming at V came to 3 bases and at J to 6 bases, leaving 4 bases not matched to a gene. CDR3 in DNA: TGTGCCAGCAGTTATCTGAGCGGGAGGGATACGCAGTATTTT. Its translation: CASSYLSGRDTQYF.

The rearrangement links TRBV9 to TRBJ1-2; the match to TRBD1 covers 9 bases. The V gene's germline CDR1 is SGDLS and CDR2 YYNGEE. There are 16 residues in the CDR3. The trim removed 3 bases at V and 4 bases at J, leaving 10 bases unmatched. The CDR3 loop reads CASSAGVSQGAYGYTF. The CDR3 coding sequence is TGTGCCAGCAGCGCCGGCGTATCACAGGGGGCCTATGGCTACACCTTC.

The gene calls are TRBV4-1 and TRBJ2-7; 11 nucleotides match TRBD2. This CDR3 is 17 amino acids long. Germline V CDR1 and CDR2: MGHRA, YSYEKL. The J segment lost 4 bases and the V segment lost 0 bases, leaving 8 bases of the junction unmatched. This CDR3 is CASSQDGLAGGGYEQYF. Written as DNA, the CDR3 is TGCGCCAGCAGCCAAGATGGCCTAGCGGGGGGTGGGTACGAGCAGTACTTC.

The chain combines TRBV30 with TRBJ2-1, with D unresolved. Germline V lookup: CDR1 GTSNPN, CDR2 SVGIG (reference sequence). The V end was cut by 1 base, the J end by 9 bases, with 13 bases between. The CDR3 consists of 13 residues. The CDR3 bases are TGTGCCTGGAGTGAAGTTTGGGTGGGTGAGCAGTTCTTC. Translated: CAWSEVWVGEQFF.

V and J are TRBV27 and TRBJ1-1; D might be TRBD1 (5 bases). Trimming pared 5 bases from V and 3 bases from J, leaving 10 bases between. The germline CDR1 and CDR2 sequences are MNHEY and SMNVEV (reference sequence). This CDR3 has 13 amino acids. The CDR3 protein is CASSELGDTEAFF. CDR3 nucleotide sequence: TGTGCCAGCAGTGAGCTGGGGGACACTGAAGCTTTCTTT.

J is TRBJ2-1 and V is TRBV7-9; 11 bases map to TRBD2. This CDR3 has 17 residues. Germline values: CDR1 SEHNR, CDR2 FQNEAQ (reference sequence). Trimming cost V 2 bases and J 6 bases; bases outside gene matches: 9. The CDR3 nucleotides are TGTGCCAGCAGCTTAACGGGATTCGGGACTAGCGGCAATGAGCAGTTCTTC. Protein: CASSLTGFGTSGNEQFF.

V is TRBV2 and J is TRBJ1-5, with TRBD1 matching 7 bases. Germline CDR1 SNHLY, CDR2 FYNNEI. There are 17 residues in the CDR3. Unmatched junction bases numbered 13, after V lost 6 bases and J lost 2 bases. CDR3 protein: CASSGTARLLRNQPQHF. The CDR3 bases are TGTGCCAGCAGCGGGACAGCCCGACTACTTCGCAATCAGCCCCAGCATTTT.

This rearrangement joins TRBV30 to TRBJ2-5; tentative D call: TRBD1 (6 bases). Germline V gene data show CDR1 as GTSNPN and CDR2 as SVGIG (reference sequence). V was trimmed by 4 bases and J by 4 bases, leaving 16 bases between them. This CDR3 is 14 amino acids long. The CDR3 spells CAWTPGTLPETQYF. CDR3 coding DNA: TGTGCCTGGACCCCGGGGACATTGCCAGAGACCCAGTACTTC.

This chain links TRBV6-1 with TRBJ2-3, with unresolved D. The CDR3 has 15 residues. Germline loops: CDR1 MNHNS, CDR2 SASEGT. The V end was cut by 4 bases, the J end by 0 bases, with 11 bases between. CDR3: CASSVPALSTDTQYF. The CDR3 bases are TGTGCCAGCAGTGTGCCAGCCCTTAGCACAGATACGCAGTATTTT.

The chain recombines TRBV2 with TRBJ1-1; D is undetermined. CDR3 size: 13 residues. CDR1 is SNHLY and CDR2 is FYNNEI in the germline V gene. Trimming shortened V by 2 bases and J by 3 bases, and 7 bases separated the two germline ends. The CDR3, as DNA: TGTGCCAGCAGTGAATCTCGACACACTGAAGCTTTCTTT. It is translated as CASSESRHTEAFF.

The chain couples TRBV2 to TRBJ2-1; D might be TRBD2 (5 bases). Deletions cut 6 bases from V and 9 bases from J, with 18 bases between. CDR3 length equals 14 residues. CDR1 and CDR2 (germline): SNHLY, FYNNEI. CDR3 in DNA: TGTGCCAGCAGCGACCACCCTCGGGCGGGTGAGCAGTTCTTC. Encoded protein: CASSDHPRAGEQFF.

This clone has only one observation. This chain links TRBV6-5 with TRBJ1-2, with D possibly matching TRBD1 (5 bases). In germline, CDR1 is MNHEY, CDR2 SVGAGI. Trimming removed 6 bases at V and 4 bases at J, with 15 bases between. The CDR3 spans 14 residues. The CDR3 nucleotides read TGTGCCAGCAGCCTACGAGGGGATGGCTATGGCTACACCTTC. Protein sequence: CASSLRGDGYGYTF.

V gene TRBV15 combines with J gene TRBJ1-2, with TRBD1 identical over 8 bases. Germline assignment: CDR1 LNHNV and CDR2 YYDKDF (reference sequence). J was trimmed by 3 bases and V by 5 bases; bases with no gene match: 2. This CDR3 has 13 amino acids. Here the CDR3 reads CATSLDRDYGYTF. DNA of the CDR3: TGTGCCACCAGCCTGGACAGGGACTATGGCTACACCTTC. The variable domain in full, with the rest retrieved from reference TRBV15 and TRBJ1-2, is DAMVIQNPRYQVTQFGKPVTLSCSQTLNHNVMYWYQQKSSQAPKLLFHYYDKDFNNEADTPDNFQSRRPNTSFCFLDIRSPGLGDTAMYLCATSLDRDYGYTFGSGTRLTVV.

Details on this clone: This same CDR3 is encoded by further DNA sequences in the sample. The J gene is TRBJ2-7, the V gene TRBV11-2; 8 nucleotides align to TRBD1. Looked up from germline, CDR1 is SGHAT and CDR2 is FQNNGV. The CDR3 is 13 residues long. J lost 3 bases, V lost 3 bases, and 1 base had no gene match. The CDR3 loop reads CASSLDRDYEQYF. CDR3 nucleotide sequence: TGTGCCAGCAGCTTGGACAGGGACTACGAGCAGTACTTC.

V is TRBV4-1 and J is TRBJ2-7; TRBD2 aligns across 7 bases. The V gene's germline CDR1 is MGHRA and CDR2 YSYEKL. The CDR3 extends over 15 amino acids. The trim removed 1 base at V and 2 bases at J, leaving 5 bases unmatched. The CDR3 nucleotides read TGCGCCAGCAGCCAAGTAAAAGCGGGGACCTACGAGCAGTACTTC. Translating it yields CASSQVKAGTYEQYF.

This clone was detected only once. The V gene is TRBV29-1, the J gene TRBJ1-1; D might be TRBD1 (6 bases). The V end lost 4 bases, the J end lost 1 base, and 10 bases lay between the germline ends. Looked up from germline, CDR1 is SQVTM and CDR2 is ANQGSEA. CDR3 length: 13 amino acids. The CDR3 DNA reads as TGCAGCGTTGGCAGGGGCTCGAACACTGAAGCTTTCTTT. Translating gives CSVGRGSNTEAFF.

The chain couples TRBV9 to TRBJ1-6; 9 bases map to TRBD1. The germline V gene encodes CDR1 SGDLS and CDR2 YYNGEE. The junction had 12 bases not matched to a gene; V was cut back by 3 bases and J by 8 bases. This CDR3 is 17 amino acids long. CDR3 bases: TGTGCCAGCAGCGGCGGCGGGACAGGGCGAGTTGATTCACCCCTCCACTTT. Translation: CASSGGGTGRVDSPLHF.

The chain recombines TRBV28 with TRBJ2-7, with TRBD1 matching over 11 bases. Trimming at V came to 2 bases and at J to 4 bases, leaving 4 bases not matched to a gene. CDR1 is MDHEN, CDR2 SYDVKM, per germline. This CDR3 has 15 residues. The CDR3 loop is CASSLRTGGSYEQYF. As DNA, the CDR3 is TGTGCCAGCAGTTTACGGACAGGGGGCAGTTACGAGCAGTACTTC.

The CDR3 loop is CASSVEGTVFNTGELFF. Written as DNA, the CDR3 is TGTGCCAGCAGCGTAGAGGGTACGGTCTTTAACACCGGGGAGCTGTTTTTT. The rearrangement uses TRBV9 and TRBJ2-2, with D uncertain. V was pared by 0 bases and J by 2 bases, with 14 bases between. CDR3 length: 17 amino acids. CDR1 and CDR2 from the germline V gene are SGDLS and YYNGEE.

The V gene is TRBV10-2, the J gene TRBJ2-1; D is unclear. With 1 base removed from V and 10 bases from J, the gap between germline ends came to 11 bases. Germline V gene lookup returns CDR1 WSHSY and CDR2 SAAADI. CDR3 length: 13 amino acids. For the CDR3, the DNA is TGCGCCAGCAGTGAGTTGGGGTACTTGGAGCAGTTCTTC. This gives the protein CASSELGYLEQFF.

V and J are TRBV4-1 and TRBJ1-4; D is perhaps TRBD1 (5 bases). The CDR3 runs to 14 residues. Germline V gene sequence: CDR1 MGHRA, CDR2 YSYEKL. V gave up 4 bases and J gave up 3 bases, with 9 bases separating them. CDR3 amino acids: CASSPTDANEKLFF. The CDR3 nucleotides read TGCGCCAGCAGCCCGACAGATGCTAATGAAAAACTGTTTTTT.

For this clone: One end of the junction varies from germline; a read error may be responsible. The chain couples TRBV7-7 to TRBJ2-1; 10 bases fit TRBD2. CDR1 and CDR2 from the germline V gene are SSHAT and FNYEAQ (reference sequence). The CDR3 loop spans 15 amino acids. Written as DNA, the CDR3 is TGTGCTAGCAGCTTTAAACTAGCGGGGTACAATGAGCAGTTCTTC. Translation: CASSFKLAGYNEQFF.